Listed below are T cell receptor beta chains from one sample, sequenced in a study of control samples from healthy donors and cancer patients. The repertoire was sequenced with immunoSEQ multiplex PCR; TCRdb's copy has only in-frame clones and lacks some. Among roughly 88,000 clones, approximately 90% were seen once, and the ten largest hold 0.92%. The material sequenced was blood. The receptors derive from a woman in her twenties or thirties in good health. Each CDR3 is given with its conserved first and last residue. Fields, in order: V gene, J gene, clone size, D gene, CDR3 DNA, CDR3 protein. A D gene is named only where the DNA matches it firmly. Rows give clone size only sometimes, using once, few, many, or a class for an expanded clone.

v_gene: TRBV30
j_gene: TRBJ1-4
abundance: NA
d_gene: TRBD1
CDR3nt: TGTGCCTGGAGCCCTAGGGGACAGGGTGAAAAACTGTTTTTT
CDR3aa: CAWSPRGQGEKLFF

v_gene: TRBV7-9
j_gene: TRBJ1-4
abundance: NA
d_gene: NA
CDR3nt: TGTGCCAGCAGCCTTAGCATTGGGGGACCTAATGAAAAACTGTTTTTT
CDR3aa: CASSLSIGGPNEKLFF

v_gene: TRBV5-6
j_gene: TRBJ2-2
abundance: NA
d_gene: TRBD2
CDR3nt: TGTGCCAGCAGCCCGACAGCGGGGTATTCCGGGGAGCTGTTTTTT
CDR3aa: CASSPTAGYSGELFF

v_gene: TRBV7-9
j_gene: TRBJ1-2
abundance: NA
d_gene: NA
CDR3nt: TGTGCCAGCAGCTCCAAATGGCCGGACCCGGAGGGCCTAGGCTACACCTTC
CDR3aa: CASSSKWPDPEGLGYTF

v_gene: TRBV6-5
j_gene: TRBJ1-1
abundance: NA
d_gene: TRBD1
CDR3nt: TGTGCCAGCAGTCACAGGGGCCTAGCCAACACTGAAGCTTTCTTT
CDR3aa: CASSHRGLANTEAFF

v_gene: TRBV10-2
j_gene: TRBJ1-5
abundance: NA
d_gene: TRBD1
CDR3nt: TGCGCCACCAGATCACAGGGGAATCAGCCCCAGCATTTT
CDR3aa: CATRSQGNQPQHF

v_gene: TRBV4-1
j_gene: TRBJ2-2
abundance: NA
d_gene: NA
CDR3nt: TGCGCCAGCAGCCTCCGACCAGCCGCCGGGGAGCTGTTTTTT
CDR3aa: CASSLRPAAGELFF

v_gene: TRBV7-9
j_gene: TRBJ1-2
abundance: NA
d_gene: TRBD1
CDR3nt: TGTGCCAGCAGCTTAGCGTTCACAGGGGTTACCTATGGCTACACCTTC
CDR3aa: CASSLAFTGVTYGYTF

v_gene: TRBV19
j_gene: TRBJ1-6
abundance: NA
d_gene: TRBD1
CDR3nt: TGTGCCAGTAGTAGAGGGGGGACAGGGAATTCACCCCTCCACTTT
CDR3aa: CASSRGGTGNSPLHF

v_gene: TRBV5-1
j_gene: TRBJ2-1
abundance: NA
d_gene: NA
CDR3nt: TGCGCCAGCAGGGCGGGGGCCAATCAATACAATGAGCAGTTCTTC
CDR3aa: CASRAGANQYNEQFF

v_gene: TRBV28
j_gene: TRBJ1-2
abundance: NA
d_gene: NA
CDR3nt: TGTGCCAGCAGTTCCCTGAGCCGGGGGGGCGCGAACTATGGCTACACCTTC
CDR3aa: CASSSLSRGGANYGYTF

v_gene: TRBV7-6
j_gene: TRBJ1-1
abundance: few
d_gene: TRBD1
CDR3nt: TGTGCCAGCAGCGCACAACAGGGGGCAAACACTGAAGCTTTCTTT
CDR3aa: CASSAQQGANTEAFF

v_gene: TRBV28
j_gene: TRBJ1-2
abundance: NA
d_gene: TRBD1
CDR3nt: TGTGCCAGCAAGGGGACAGTCTATGGCTACACCTTC
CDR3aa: CASKGTVYGYTF

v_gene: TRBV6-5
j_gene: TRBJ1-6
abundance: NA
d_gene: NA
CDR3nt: TGTGCCAGCAGCCAAAGTAATTCACCCCTCCACTTT
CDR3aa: CASSQSNSPLHF

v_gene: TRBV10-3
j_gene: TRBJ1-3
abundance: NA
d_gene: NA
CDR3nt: TGTGCCACCAACCACGTATTAGGAAACACCATATATTTT
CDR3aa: CATNHVLGNTIYF

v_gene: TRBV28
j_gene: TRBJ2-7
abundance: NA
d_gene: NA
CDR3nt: TGTGCCAGCAGTTCCCCGACACCTAAGGACTCCTACGAGCAGTACTTC
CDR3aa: CASSSPTPKDSYEQYF

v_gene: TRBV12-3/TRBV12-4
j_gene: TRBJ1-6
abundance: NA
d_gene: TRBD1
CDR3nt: TGTGCCAGCAGTTACAGGGGGTATTCACCCCTCCACTTT
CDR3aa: CASSYRGYSPLHF

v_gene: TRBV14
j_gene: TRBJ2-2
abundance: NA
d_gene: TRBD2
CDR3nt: TGTGCCAGCAGCCAAGATCTAGCGGGAGGGTGGAACACCGGGGAGCTGTTTTTT
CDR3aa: CASSQDLAGGWNTGELFF

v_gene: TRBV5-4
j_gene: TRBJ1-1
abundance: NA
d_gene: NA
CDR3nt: TGTGCCAGCAGCTCTTCCGGGCGCAACACTGAAGCTTTCTTT
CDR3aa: CASSSSGRNTEAFF

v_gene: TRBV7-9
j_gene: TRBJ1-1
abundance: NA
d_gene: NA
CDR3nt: TGTGCCAGCAGCTCCGCAGGAATCTTAAAGAACACTGAAGCTTTCTTT
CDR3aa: CASSSAGILKNTEAFF

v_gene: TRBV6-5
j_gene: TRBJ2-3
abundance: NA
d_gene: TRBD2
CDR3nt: TGTGCCAGCAGTGACTCAGCGGGAGTTCTAGATACGCAGTATTTT
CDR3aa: CASSDSAGVLDTQYF

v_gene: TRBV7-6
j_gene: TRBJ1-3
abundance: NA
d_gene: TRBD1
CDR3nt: TGTGCCAGCAGCCCAGGACAGGGCCTGAGTGGAAACACCATATATTTT
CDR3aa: CASSPGQGLSGNTIYF

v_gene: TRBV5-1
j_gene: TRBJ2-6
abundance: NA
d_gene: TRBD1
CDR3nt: TGCGCCAGCCTACAGGGGGCAGTCTCTGGGGCCAACGTCCTGACTTTC
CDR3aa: CASLQGAVSGANVLTF

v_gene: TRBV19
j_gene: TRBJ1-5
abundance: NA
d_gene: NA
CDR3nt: TGTGCCAGTAGTATGCAGGGTGGGAATCAGCCCCAGCATTTT
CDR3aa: CASSMQGGNQPQHF

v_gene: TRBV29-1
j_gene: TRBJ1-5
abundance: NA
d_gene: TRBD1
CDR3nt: TGCAGCGTTACCGGACAGGCTGATCAGCCCCAGCATTTT
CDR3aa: CSVTGQADQPQHF

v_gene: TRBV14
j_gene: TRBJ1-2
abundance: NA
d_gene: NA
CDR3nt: TGTGCCAGCAATCCAGAGGGACGGTACTATGGCTACACCTTC
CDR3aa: CASNPEGRYYGYTF

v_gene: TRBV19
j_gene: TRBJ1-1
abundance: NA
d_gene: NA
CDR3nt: TGTGCCAGTAGTATTGGCCCCAGCTGGGACACTGAAGCTTTCTTT
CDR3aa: CASSIGPSWDTEAFF

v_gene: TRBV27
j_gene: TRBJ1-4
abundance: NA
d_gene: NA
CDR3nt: TGTGCCAGCGGAGACCGGGTTCTGGAAAAACTGTTTTTT
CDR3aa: CASGDRVLEKLFF

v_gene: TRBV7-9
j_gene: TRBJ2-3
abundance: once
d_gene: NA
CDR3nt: TGTGCCAGCAGCTCGACTACAGATACGCAGTATTTT
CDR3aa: CASSSTTDTQYF

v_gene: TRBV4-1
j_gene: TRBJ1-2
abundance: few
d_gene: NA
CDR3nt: TGCGCCAGCAGCCAAGCCGGACAGAGACTCTATGGCTACACCTTC
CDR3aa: CASSQAGQRLYGYTF

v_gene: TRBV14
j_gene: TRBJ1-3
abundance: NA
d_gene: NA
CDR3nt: TGTGCCAGCAGCCAACCGGGATTTTACTCTGGAAACACCATATATTTT
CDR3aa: CASSQPGFYSGNTIYF

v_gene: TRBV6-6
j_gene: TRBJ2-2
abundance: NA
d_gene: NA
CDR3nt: TGTGCCAGCAGCCGCCTACAGGGAATCAACACCGGGGAGCTGTTTTTT
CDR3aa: CASSRLQGINTGELFF

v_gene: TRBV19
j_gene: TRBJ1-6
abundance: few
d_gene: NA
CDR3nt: TGTGCCAGTAGTTTGCGGGGGCACACTAATTCACCCCTCCACTTT
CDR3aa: CASSLRGHTNSPLHF

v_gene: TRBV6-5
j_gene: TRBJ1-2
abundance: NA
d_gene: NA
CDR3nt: TGTGCCAGCAGTTACGGCTTGGGATTCGACTATGGCTACACCTTC
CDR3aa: CASSYGLGFDYGYTF

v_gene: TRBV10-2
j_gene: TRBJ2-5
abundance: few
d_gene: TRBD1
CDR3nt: TGCGCCAGCAGTGATGGCACAGGGGGCACCCAAGAGACCCAGTACTTC
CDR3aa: CASSDGTGGTQETQYF

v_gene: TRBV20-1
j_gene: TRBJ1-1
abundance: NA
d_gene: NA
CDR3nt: TGCAGTGCTAGTAAGGGGGACACTGAAGCTTTCTTT
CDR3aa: CSASKGDTEAFF

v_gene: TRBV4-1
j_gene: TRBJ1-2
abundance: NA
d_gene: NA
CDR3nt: TGCGCCAGCAGCCAAGATAACAGGGAATTCGATGGCTACACCTTC
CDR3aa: CASSQDNREFDGYTF

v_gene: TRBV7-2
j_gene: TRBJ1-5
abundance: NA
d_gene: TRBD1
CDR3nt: TGTGCCAGCAGCCCCCTCAGGACAGGGAGCCAGCATTTT
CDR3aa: CASSPLRTGSQHF

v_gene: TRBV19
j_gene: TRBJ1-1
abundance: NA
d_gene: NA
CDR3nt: TGTGCCAGTAGTATCACCGACAGGTCAAACACTGAAGCTTTCTTT
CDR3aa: CASSITDRSNTEAFF

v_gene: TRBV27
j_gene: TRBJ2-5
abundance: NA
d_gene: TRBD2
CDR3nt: TGTGCCAGCAGTTTATTTAGCGGGGGAGTTCGGGAGACCCAGTACTTC
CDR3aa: CASSLFSGGVRETQYF

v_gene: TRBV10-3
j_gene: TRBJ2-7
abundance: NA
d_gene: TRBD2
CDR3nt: TGTGCCATCAGTGAGTCCGCCTCCGGAGCGGGAGGCTACGAGCAGTACTTC
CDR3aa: CAISESASGAGGYEQYF

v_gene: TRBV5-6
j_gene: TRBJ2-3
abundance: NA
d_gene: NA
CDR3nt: TGTGCCAGCAGCTTGGACCCAGCTACGACAGATACGCAGTATTTT
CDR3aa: CASSLDPATTDTQYF

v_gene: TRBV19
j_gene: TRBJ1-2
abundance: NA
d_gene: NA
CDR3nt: TGTGCCAGTAGGAAGGACGGCTTAGGGTATGGCTACACCTTC
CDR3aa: CASRKDGLGYGYTF

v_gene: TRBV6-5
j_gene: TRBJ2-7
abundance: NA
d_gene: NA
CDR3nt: TGTGCCAGCATGCCGGGTCGAAGATACGAGCAGTACTTC
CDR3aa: CASMPGRRYEQYF

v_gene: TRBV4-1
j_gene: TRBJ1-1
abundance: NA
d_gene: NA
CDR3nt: TGCGCCAGCAGCCAAGAAGGACAGATTAACACTGAAGCTTTCTTT
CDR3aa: CASSQEGQINTEAFF

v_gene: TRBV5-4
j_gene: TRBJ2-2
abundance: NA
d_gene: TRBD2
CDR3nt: TGTGCCAGCAGCCTGGGGGCTAGCGGGAGTACCGGGGAGCTGTTTTTT
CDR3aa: CASSLGASGSTGELFF

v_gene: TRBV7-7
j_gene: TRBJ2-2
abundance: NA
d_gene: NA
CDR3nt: TGTGCCAGCAGCTTAGGCCCCGTCAGGGAGCTGTTTTTT
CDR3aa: CASSLGPVRELFF

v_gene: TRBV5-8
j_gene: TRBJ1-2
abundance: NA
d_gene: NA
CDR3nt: TGTGCCAGCAGCTTGGATGGTGGCTACACCTTC
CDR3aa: CASSLDGGYTF

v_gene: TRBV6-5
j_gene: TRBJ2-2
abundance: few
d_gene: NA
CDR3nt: TGTGCCAGCAGTATGACAGCGACTACCGGGGAGCTGTTTTTT
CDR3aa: CASSMTATTGELFF

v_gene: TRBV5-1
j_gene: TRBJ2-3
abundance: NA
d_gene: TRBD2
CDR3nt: TGCGCCAGCAGCCCTACTAGCGGGAGGGGAGCAGATACGCAGTATTTT
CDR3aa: CASSPTSGRGADTQYF

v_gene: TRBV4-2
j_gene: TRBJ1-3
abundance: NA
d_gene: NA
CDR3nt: TGTGCCAGCAGCCAAGATAAGGTACGGAGCTCTGGAAACACCATATATTTT
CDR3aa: CASSQDKVRSSGNTIYF